The 28 T cell receptor beta chains below all came from one sample that was sequenced in a study of T cells in Graves' hyperthyroidism and ophthalmopathy. The TCR beta CDR3 regions underwent amplification using RNA transcripts as the source. First-round RT-PCR of the TCR CDR3 relied on the HTBI primer set. TCRdb reprocessed the multiplex PCR reads with MiXCR, giving one entry per CDR3 protein. The sample holds roughly 290,000 distinct CDR3 sequences, 15% to 20% seen once. The material sequenced was blood. The receptors shown here come from a woman in her fifties or sixties with Graves' ophthalmopathy.

V usage is TRBV5-1 and J usage is TRBJ1-2; TRBD1 matches at 7 bases. V was clipped by 5 bases and J by 7 bases; unmatched bases: 8. The CDR3 extends over 13 amino acids. In germline, CDR1 is SGHRS, CDR2 YFSETQ. This chain's CDR3 is CASSPTGVAGYTF. Here the CDR3 DNA reads TGCGCCAGCAGTCCTACAGGGGTGGCTGGCTACACCTTC. Combining the CDR3 with reference TRBV5-1 and TRBJ1-2 gives the whole variable domain KAGVTQTPRYLIKTRGQQVTLSCSPISGHRSVSWYQQTPGQGLQFLFEYFSETQRNKGNFPGRFSGRQFSNSRSEMNVSTLELGDSALYLCASSPTGVAGYTFGSGTRLTVV.

The rearrangement joins TRBV10-3 to TRBJ2-5; D tentatively reads TRBD1 or TRBD2 (6 bases each). Trimming pared 2 bases from V and 6 bases from J, leaving 10 bases between. This CDR3 is built from 13 residues. Germline V lookup: CDR1 ENHRY, CDR2 SYGVKD. CDR3 nucleotides: TGTGCCATCAGTGAGGCCCGGGGGCAGACCCAGTACTTC. Translated: CAISEARGQTQYF.

This clonotype was detected many times. This chain connects TRBV6-6 to TRBJ1-1; the match to TRBD1 covers 7 bases. Trimming took 2 bases from V and 4 from J; bases not matched to a gene: 7. Per the germline V gene, CDR1 is MNHNY and CDR2 is SVGAGI (reference sequence). This CDR3 has 15 amino acids. The DNA for the CDR3 is TGTGCCAGCAGTTACGGGACAGAGAGGGGCACTGAAGCTTTCTTT. It yields the protein CASSYGTERGTEAFF.

In this sample, this clonotype turned up many times. This sequence joins TRBV20-1 and TRBJ1-3; 7 bases are a match to TRBD1. This CDR3 is built from 13 residues. V trimming: 5 bases; J trimming: 2 bases; junction bases outside the gene matches: 3. The germline V gene encodes CDR1 DFQATT and CDR2 SNEGSKA (reference sequence). The CDR3 nucleotides are TGCAGTGCTTCGACAGGGCCTGGAAACACCATATATTTT. Its protein is CSASTGPGNTIYF.

This clonotype was seen repeatedly, ten times or more. The rearrangement uses TRBV6-2 or TRBV6-3 and TRBJ2-2; D is undetermined. CDR1 and CDR2 from the germline V gene are MNHEY and SVGEGT. The CDR3 has 14 residues. Trimming shortened V by 2 bases and J by 1 base, and 5 bases separated the two germline ends. The CDR3 DNA sequence: TGTGCCAGCAGTTACGGGGTGAACACCGGGGAGCTGTTTTTT. Residues: CASSYGVNTGELFF.

This clonotype was picked up many times. The chain joins TRBV2 to TRBJ1-3, with D uncertain. Germline V gives CDR1 SNHLY, CDR2 FYNNEI. This CDR3 region has 13 residues. Trimming took 4 bases from V and 4 from J, leaving 8 bases between them. In nucleotides, the CDR3 is TGTGCCAGCAGTGCAGCAAACGGAAACACCATATATTTT. Encoded protein: CASSAANGNTIYF.

This clonotype has a count of ten or more. CDR3 protein: CASSPQAGAYEQYF. CDR3 nucleotide sequence: TGTGCCAGCAGCCCCCAGGCAGGGGCCTACGAGCAGTACTTC. The chain joins TRBV7-3 to TRBJ2-7; maybe TRBD1 (6 bases). Germline CDR1 and CDR2: SGHTA and FQGTGA. Deletions cut 5 bases from V and 2 bases from J, with 13 bases between. This CDR3 is 14 amino acids long.

This clonotype has a count of ten or more. The rearrangement links TRBV6-2 or TRBV6-3 to TRBJ1-3; no clear D gene. The germline V gene encodes CDR1 MNHEY and CDR2 SVGEGT. Trimming removed 3 bases at V and 1 base at J, with 7 bases between. This CDR3 has 14 residues. The CDR3 nucleotides read TGTGCCAGCAGTTATCGTGGATCTGGAAACACCATATATTTT. It is translated as CASSYRGSGNTIYF.

This clonotype was observed many times. This chain uses TRBV6-1 with TRBJ2-7, with D tentatively TRBD1 (6 bases). Germline V CDR1 and CDR2: MNHNS, SASEGT. The CDR3 is 15 amino acids. Trimming left V 5 bases short and J 4 bases short, with 18 bases between. The chain's CDR3 is CASSCRDTAVYEQYF. CDR3 bases: TGTGCCAGCAGTTGCCGGGACACCGCTGTGTACGAGCAGTACTTC.

This clonotype was counted ten times or more. The chain carries TRBV6-2 or TRBV6-3 and TRBJ2-5; a possible D gene is TRBD2 (5 bases). CDR3 size: 15 residues. Germline loops: CDR1 MNHEY, CDR2 SVGEGT. Trimming pared 7 bases from V and 3 bases from J, leaving 18 bases between. CDR3 loop: CASTKRSDWEETQYF. In nucleotides, the CDR3 is TGTGCCAGCACGAAGCGGTCGGACTGGGAAGAGACCCAGTACTTC.

This clonotype was observed a few times. V usage is TRBV4-3 and J usage is TRBJ1-5; no firm D call. The CDR3 covers 15 residues. V was pared by 0 bases and J by 6 bases, with 12 bases between. Germline loops: CDR1 LGHNA, CDR2 YSLEER. CDR3: CASSQDMRLIQPQHF. The CDR3, as DNA: TGCGCCAGCAGCCAAGATATGCGCCTTATTCAGCCCCAGCATTTT.

The chain combines TRBV29-1 with TRBJ2-7, with a tentative D call TRBD2 (6 bases). Trimming shortened V by 6 bases and J by 5 bases, and 17 bases separated the two germline ends. The CDR3 is made up of 13 amino acids. Germline V gene sequence: CDR1 SQVTM, CDR2 ANQGSEA. The CDR3 nucleotides are TGCAGCGTGACGCCGGGAGCCGGGGACGAGCAGTACTTC. Translating it yields CSVTPGAGDEQYF.

The rearrangement uses TRBV27 and TRBJ2-2, with 7 bases fitting TRBD2. Germline trimming cut 3 bases from V and 5 bases from J; bases unmatched to any gene: 3. This CDR3 spans 14 amino acids. Germline CDR1 is MNHEY and CDR2 is SMNVEV (reference sequence). The CDR3 loop is CASSFGGGTGELFF. The CDR3, as DNA: TGTGCCAGCAGTTTCGGCGGGGGTACCGGGGAGCTGTTTTTT.

This clonotype was counted a few times. The rearrangement links TRBV11-1 to TRBJ2-5, with D hard to call. Germline CDR1 reads SGHAT; CDR2 reads FQDESV (reference sequence). This CDR3 is 14 amino acids long. Between the trimmed V and J ends, which lost 4 bases and 2 bases, there was a span of 11 bases. The CDR3 reads CASSSRSAQETQYF. The CDR3 region has the DNA TGTGCCAGCAGCTCACGGAGCGCTCAAGAGACCCAGTACTTC.

This clonotype was seen ten or more times. The genes are TRBV18 and TRBJ2-1; TRBD1 is a possible D gene (6 bases). This CDR3 region has 13 residues. Germline CDR1 is KGHSH and CDR2 is LQKENI. Trimming shortened V by 5 bases and J by 5 bases, and 10 bases separated the two germline ends. CDR3 residues: CASSAGQNNEQFF. DNA of the CDR3: TGTGCCAGCTCAGCTGGACAGAACAATGAGCAGTTCTTC.

V usage is TRBV29-1 and J usage is TRBJ1-4; no reliable D call. The V end was cut by 1 base, the J end by 2 bases, with 8 bases between. There are 14 residues in the CDR3. Per the germline V gene, CDR1 is SQVTM and CDR2 is ANQGSEA. CDR3 DNA sequence: TGCAGCGTTGAAGGACCGGAGACTAATGAAAAACTGTTTTTT. Its translation is CSVEGPETNEKLFF.

This chain joins TRBV10-3 and TRBJ1-5; D is undetermined. The CDR3 is 13 residues long. The V end was cut by 4 bases, the J end by 0 bases, with 4 bases between. From germline, CDR1 is ENHRY and CDR2 SYGVKD. CDR3 nucleotides: TGTGCCATCAGTGGAGATAGCAATCAGCCCCAGCATTTT. This codes for CAISGDSNQPQHF.

This clonotype was observed a few times. The chain uses TRBV4-3 and TRBJ1-4; D not certain. CDR3 length: 13 residues. Trimming took 4 bases from V and 8 from J, leaving 11 bases between them. Germline V gene sequence: CDR1 LGHNA, CDR2 YSLEER. The CDR3 DNA follows: TGCGCCAGCAGCCCAGGTTGGGGAGAAAAACTGTTTTTT. The encoded protein is CASSPGWGEKLFF.

This clonotype has more than one count but fewer than ten. The V call is TRBV12-3 or TRBV12-4, the J call TRBJ1-5; weak D call: TRBD1 (5 bases). The CDR3 is 18 residues long. Trimming pared 2 bases from V and 2 bases from J, leaving 19 bases between. The chain's CDR3 is CASSLIRPGSLGNQPQHF. The CDR3 DNA is TGTGCCAGCAGTTTAATCCGGCCAGGGAGCCTTGGCAATCAGCCCCAGCATTTT.

This clonotype was seen many times. The CDR3 is CATSEGSVKETQYF. CDR3 DNA sequence: TGTGCCACCAGTGAAGGGTCGGTGAAAGAGACCCAGTACTTC. The rearrangement joins TRBV24-1 to TRBJ2-5, with D hard to call. Trimming shortened V by 4 bases and J by 3 bases, and 11 bases separated the two germline ends. Germline values: CDR1 KGHDR, CDR2 SFDVKD. The CDR3 spans 14 residues.

This clonotype was seen repeatedly, ten times or more. J is TRBJ2-3 and V is TRBV27; weak D call: TRBD1 (6 bases). This CDR3 spans 14 amino acids. Per the germline V gene, CDR1 is MNHEY and CDR2 is SMNVEV (reference sequence). With 1 base removed from V and 4 bases from J, the gap between germline ends came to 9 bases. The CDR3 spells CASSLYQGPDTQYF. DNA for the CDR3: TGTGCCAGCAGTTTATACCAGGGGCCAGATACGCAGTATTTT.

The chain carries TRBV2 and TRBJ2-1, with D possibly matching TRBD1 (5 bases). Trimming removed 4 bases at V and 0 bases at J, with 10 bases between. Germline V gene sequence: CDR1 SNHLY, CDR2 FYNNEI. The CDR3 has 15 residues. The CDR3 bases are TGTGCCAGCAGTGTTGACAGAAGCTCCTACAATGAGCAGTTCTTC. Its translation: CASSVDRSSYNEQFF. The full variable domain, with the rest looked up from reference TRBV2 and TRBJ2-1, is EPEVTQTPSHQVTQMGQEVILRCVPISNHLYFYWYRQILGQKVEFLVSFYNNEISEKSEIFDDQFSVERPDGSNFTLKIRSTKLEDSAMYFCASSVDRSSYNEQFFGPGTRLTVL.

This clonotype showed up just a few times. The chain has TRBV15 and TRBJ1-6, with D tentatively TRBD1 (5 bases). V was shortened by 3 bases and J by 8 bases, with 14 bases between the two germline ends. There are 15 residues in the CDR3. Looked up from germline, CDR1 is LNHNV and CDR2 is YYDKDF (reference sequence). This CDR3 reads CATSRGSQGDSPLHF. The CDR3 DNA is TGTGCCACCAGCAGGGGGAGCCAGGGTGATTCACCCCTCCACTTT.

This clonotype was counted ten times or more. The chain joins TRBV11-2 to TRBJ1-1; D uncertain. Looked up from germline, CDR1 is SGHAT and CDR2 is FQNNGV. The V end was cut by 5 bases, the J end by 0 bases, with 10 bases between. The CDR3 is 14 residues long. The CDR3 region is CASSPTNLNTEAFF. CDR3 DNA sequence: TGTGCCAGCAGCCCCACCAACCTGAACACTGAAGCTTTCTTT.

This clonotype was detected ten times or more. The chain recombines TRBV10-3 with TRBJ1-2; D is unclear. The germline V gene has CDR1 ENHRY and CDR2 SYGVKD. Trimming took off 4 bases at V and 4 bases at J, with 13 bases between the two ends. The CDR3 covers 14 residues. CDR3 nucleotides: TGTGCCATCAGTGCGGGTGACTCATTCTATGGCTACACCTTC. As protein: CAISAGDSFYGYTF.

This clonotype was seen repeatedly, ten times or more. V gene TRBV12-3 or TRBV12-4 combines with J gene TRBJ2-1; D unclear. The CDR3 spans 13 residues. Trimming stripped 6 bases from V and 8 bases from J, with 14 bases between. The CDR3 DNA reads TGTGCCAGCAGCCCCAGCATCCGTCATGAGCAGTTCTTC. This sequence encodes CASSPSIRHEQFF.

CDR3 bases: TGTGCCAGCAGCTTACGTCTCCCGAACAATGAGCAGTACTTC. Residues: CASSLRLPNNEQYF. The chain has TRBV7-8 and TRBJ2-1, with D hard to call. The end of the DNA aligns better with TRBJ2-7, so the J call may be wrong. The CDR3 is 14 amino acids. Germline assignment: CDR1 SGHVS and CDR2 FQNEAQ.

This clonotype was recorded only once. It may be a read error: a sequence one base away is much more abundant. The chain has TRBV13 and TRBJ2-7, with 10 bases matching TRBD2. The assigned J gene may be wrong: the sequence end matches TRBJ2-1 better. Germline CDR1 is PRHDT and CDR2 is FYEKMQ (reference sequence). CDR3 length equals 15 residues. The CDR3 region is CASSPTSGDLYEQFF. CDR3 nucleotide sequence: TGTGCCAGCAGCCCTACTAGCGGGGATCTCTACGAGCAGTTCTTC.